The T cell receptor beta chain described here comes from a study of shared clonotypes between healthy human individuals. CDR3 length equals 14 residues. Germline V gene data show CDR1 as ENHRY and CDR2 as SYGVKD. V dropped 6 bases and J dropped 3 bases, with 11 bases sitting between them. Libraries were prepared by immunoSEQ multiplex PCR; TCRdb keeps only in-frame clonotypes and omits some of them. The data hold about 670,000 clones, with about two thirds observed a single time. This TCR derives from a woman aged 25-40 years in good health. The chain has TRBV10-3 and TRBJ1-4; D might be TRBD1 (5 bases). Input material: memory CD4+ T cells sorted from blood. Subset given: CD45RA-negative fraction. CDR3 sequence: CAISGDSSNEKLFF. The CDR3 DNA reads TGTGCCATCAGCGGAGACAGCTCTAATGAAAAACTGTTTTTT.